The 8 T cell receptor beta chains reported below all come from one sample, sequenced in a study of cytomegalovirus exposure and HLA in healthy donors. The study ran its PCR with 60 Vbeta and 13 Jbeta primers. Sequenced by immunoSEQ multiplex PCR; TCRdb stores in-frame clones only, minus some. The sample comprises 200,000 to 250,000 clones, more than 75% of which are singletons, and 1% to 1.5% rests with the top ten. The sequenced sample was PBMCs. These receptors originate from a human donor in good health.

A remark on this clone: The junction does not match germline at one end; this may be a read error. The chain combines TRBV7-7 with TRBJ2-7; 7 nucleotides align to TRBD2. CDR1 and CDR2 from the germline V gene are SSHAT and FNYEAQ (reference sequence). This CDR3 is 14 amino acids long. CDR3 bases: TGTGCTAGCAGCCCCCAGGCGGGAGTCTACGAGCAGTACTTC. This sequence encodes CASSPQAGVYEQYF.

The chain is built from TRBV7-3 and TRBJ2-5; the match to TRBD2 covers 9 bases. V lost 4 bases, J lost 5 bases, and 5 bases stayed unmatched. Germline V gives CDR1 SGHTA, CDR2 FQGTGA. This CDR3 is built from 14 residues. The CDR3 protein is CASSSGLAGETQYF. CDR3 nucleotide sequence: TGTGCCAGCAGCTCGGGACTAGCAGGGGAGACCCAGTACTTC. The full variable domain, rest sourced from reference TRBV7-3 and TRBJ2-5, is GAGVSQTPSNKVTEKGKYVELRCDPISGHTALYWYRQSLGQGPEFLIYFQGTGAADDSGLPNDRFFAVRPEGSVSTLKIQRTERGDSAVYLCASSSGLAGETQYFGPGTRLLVL.

The rearrangement joins TRBV5-1 to TRBJ1-1, with D possibly being TRBD1 (5 bases). V was pared by 4 bases and J by 0 bases, with 16 bases between. The length of the CDR3 is 16 residues. The germline gives CDR1 SGHRS, CDR2 YFSETQ. CDR3 residues: CASSLGGEGMNTEAFF. The CDR3 bases are TGCGCCAGCAGCCTGGGCGGGGAGGGGATGAACACTGAAGCTTTCTTT. Full variable domain (outside the CDR3, taken from reference TRBV5-1 and TRBJ1-1): KAGVTQTPRYLIKTRGQQVTLSCSPISGHRSVSWYQQTPGQGLQFLFEYFSETQRNKGNFPGRFSGRQFSNSRSEMNVSTLELGDSALYLCASSLGGEGMNTEAFFGQGTRLTVV.

V gene TRBV6-6 combines with J gene TRBJ1-5, with D uncertain. Germline V CDR1 and CDR2: MNHNY, SVGAGI (reference sequence). V was pared by 2 bases and J by 0 bases, with 8 bases between. The CDR3 sequence is 15 residues long. CDR3 sequence: CASSYGRHSNQPQHF. DNA for the CDR3: TGTGCCAGCAGTTACGGCAGACATAGCAATCAGCCCCAGCATTTT.

The chain has TRBV19 and TRBJ1-5; TRBD1 aligns across 9 bases. Germline CDR1 and CDR2: LNHDA and SQIVND (reference sequence). The CDR3 has 20 amino acids. J gave up 0 bases and V 4 bases, and 16 bases lay outside the gene matches. This CDR3 is CASSTHRGLLSRFSNQPQHF. The CDR3 DNA is TGTGCCAGTAGTACGCACAGGGGGCTTCTTTCCCGATTTAGCAATCAGCCCCAGCATTTT.

The chain combines TRBV28 with TRBJ2-7; no clear D. Germline loops: CDR1 MDHEN, CDR2 SYDVKM. V shed 4 bases and J shed 3 bases, with 7 bases lying between them. CDR3 length: 12 amino acids. CDR3 sequence reads: CASSSPLYEQYF. In DNA, the CDR3 is TGTGCCAGCAGTTCCCCCCTCTACGAGCAGTACTTC.

The chain employs TRBV2 and TRBJ1-5; 8 nucleotides agree with TRBD1. The CDR3 is 16 residues long. Per germline, CDR1 SNHLY and CDR2 FYNNEI. V was pared by 0 bases and J by 4 bases, with 5 bases of the junction left unmatched. The CDR3 spells CASSEAYRGNNQPQHF. CDR3 bases: TGTGCCAGCAGTGAAGCATACAGGGGGAATAATCAGCCCCAGCATTTT.

This rearrangement joins TRBV28 to TRBJ1-2; 9 bases are shared with TRBD1. Germline V gene data show CDR1 as MDHEN and CDR2 as SYDVKM. The CDR3 is 15 residues long. With 6 bases clipped from V and 6 bases from J, the junction kept 11 bases outside the gene matches. The CDR3 here is CASSSPIGTGHGYTF. CDR3 sequence (DNA): TGTGCCAGCAGCTCCCCAATAGGGACAGGGCATGGCTACACCTTC.